This T cell receptor beta chain was profiled in a study of response to subunit inactivated influenza vaccine. Study-level findings and limits: Authors suggested each seasonal influenza vaccination recruits few new T cells.

In TCRdb, the RT-PCR reads were re-called with MiXCR into one record per CDR3 protein. The sample holds 550,000 to 600,000 distinct CDR3 sequences, about 12% seen once. Germline CDR1 is LNHNV and CDR2 is YYDKDF (reference sequence). The CDR3 loop spans 13 amino acids. V dropped 4 bases and J dropped 6; count of bases not matched to a gene: 4. This clonotype showed up many times. The antigen remains unidentified. The receptor comes from a man between 50 and 59 years old who received an inactivated influenza vaccine. The sequenced sample was PBMCs from blood, obtained on the day of vaccination. This chain connects TRBV15 to TRBJ2-3, with 7 bases lining up with TRBD2. The CDR3 nucleotides are TGTGCCACCAGCACGGGAGGAGACGATACGCAGTATTTT. Protein product: CATSTGGDDTQYF.